A single sample is the source of the 4 T cell receptor beta chains below, sequenced in a study of molecular identifiers for immune sequencing clone quantification. TCRdb independently ran MiXCR on the PCR reads; one entry per CDR3 protein. The table has about 510,000 distinct CDR3 sequences, roughly 24% seen once. Sequencing used naive CD8+ T cells from blood, with Jurkat cell RNA spiked in. Regarding subset: FACS-sorted CD8+CD4-CCR7+CD45RA+ naive T cells. All receptors derive from a human donor in good health. Some libraries in this study had Jurkat cell RNA spiked in.

This chain connects TRBV4-1 to TRBJ1-2; 12 bases agree with TRBD1. The germline gives CDR1 MGHRA, CDR2 YSYEKL. V gave up 2 bases and J gave up 7 bases; unmatched junction bases: 11. The CDR3 is 17 residues long. This chain's CDR3 is CASSQIYTGQGAFGYTF. CDR3 DNA sequence: TGCGCCAGCAGCCAAATCTACACGGGACAGGGGGCTTTTGGCTACACCTTC.

As concerns this clonotype: A much larger clone lies a single base off, so this may be a read error. V gene TRBV7-9 combines with J gene TRBJ1-1; weak D call: TRBD1 (6 bases). The CDR3 loop spans 13 amino acids. Germline V gene data show CDR1 as SEHNR and CDR2 as FQNEAQ (reference sequence). The CDR3 DNA is TGTGCCAGCAGCTTATGGGGGGCCACTGAAGCTTCCTTT. Its protein is CASSLWGATEASF. The full variable domain, completed using reference TRBV7-9 and TRBJ1-1, is DTGVSQNPRHKITKRGQNVTFRCDPISEHNRLYWYRQTLGQGPEFLTYFQNEAQLEKSRLLSDRFSAERPKGSFSTLEIQRTEQGDSAMYLCASSLWGATEASFGQGTRLTVV.

This clonotype was seen a handful of times. The V and J genes are TRBV11-2 and TRBJ1-1; D remains unclear. This CDR3 is 11 amino acids long. V was shortened by 6 bases and J by 6 bases, with 8 bases between the two germline ends. Germline V gene data show CDR1 as SGHAT and CDR2 as FQNNGV. The CDR3 protein is CASSLQPEAFF. As DNA, the CDR3 is TGTGCCAGCAGTCTTCAACCTGAAGCTTTCTTT.

V and J are TRBV3-1 and TRBJ2-5, with D hard to call. Germline CDR1 LGHDT, CDR2 YNNKEL (reference sequence). The CDR3 length is 13 residues. Trimming removed 10 bases from V and 0 bases from J, with 12 bases in between. CDR3 DNA: TGTGCCATCGCGACCGAATACCAAGAGACCCAGTACTTC. Amino acid sequence: CAIATEYQETQYF.